The TCR beta chain described here comes from a study of radiation and T cells in renal cell carcinoma. Study results and limitations: From baseline, blood top tumor clonotypes peaked at 2 weeks post-radiation.

Documented time point: baseline pretreatment blood. Treatment meaning: 15 Gy SBRT to primary tumor, nephrectomy 4 weeks later. Sequenced by immunoSEQ multiplex PCR; TCRdb stores in-frame clones only, minus some. The repertoire has some 150,000 clones, less than 90% of them found once; the top ten carry around 21%. In the case of this clone: Its specificity is not known.

With V trimmed by 4 bases and J by 4 bases, 9 bases remained unmatched. There are 15 residues in the CDR3. The germline V gene has CDR1 MGHRA and CDR2 YSYEKL. The TCR comes from a woman between 45 and 65 years old with renal cell carcinoma. The sample was blood, taken from a patient whose treatment included radiotherapy and nephrectomy. The J gene is TRBJ2-7, the V gene TRBV4-1, with 8 bases lining up with TRBD1. As DNA, the CDR3 is TGCGCCAGCAGCCGAGTTTTGACAGGGGTGTACGAGCAGTACTTC. It translates to CASSRVLTGVYEQYF.